The present T cell receptor (beta chain) was sequenced within a study of blood T cell repertoires in COVID-19. The protocol was immunoSEQ multiplex PCR, while the TCRdb copy is restricted to in-frame clones and leaves out a portion. The sample shows some 48,000 clones, around four fifths of them seen only once. The CDR3 has 9 amino acids. Germline CDR1 reads SNHLY; CDR2 reads FYNNEI. The sequence came from a woman in her 50s with acute COVID-19. The chain joins TRBV2 to TRBJ1-1, with TRBD1 matching over 7 bases. Sequencing used PBMCs or T cells enriched from blood (not recorded which). The CDR3 loop is CALRGLAFF. CDR3 nucleotides: TGTGCGCTGAGGGGGCTTGCTTTCTTT.